The 17 T cell receptor beta chains presented below share a single source sample, sequenced in a study of immune heterogeneity within non-small cell lung tumors. The authors amplified TCR beta CDR3 by multiplex PCR with 32 V and 13 J primers. A single record per CDR3 protein comes from TCRdb applying MiXCR to the multiplex PCR reads. This sample carries some 4,000 distinct CDR3 sequences, around a fifth of them seen once, and the ten largest clones take about 8.6%. The authors used around 640 ng of bulk tumor genomic DNA per sample as template. While surgery was under way, several biopsies spaced far apart were taken per primary tumor. Samples came from untreated patients having curative surgery for newly diagnosed non-small cell lung cancer. Sequencing was performed on lung tumor tissue. The receptors here all came from a man aged 65 to 85 with non-small cell lung cancer.

The rearrangement uses TRBV27 and TRBJ2-7, with 8 nucleotides matching TRBD2. Germline V lookup: CDR1 MNHEY, CDR2 SMNVEV (reference sequence). The V segment lost 3 bases and the J segment 4 bases; nucleotides outside the gene matches: 8. The CDR3 has 15 residues. The CDR3 spells CASSFSGTSSYEQYF. CDR3 bases: TGTGCCAGCAGTTTTAGCGGGACTAGTAGTTACGAGCAGTACTTC.

By share, this clonotype counts as medium-sized. The rearrangement uses TRBV20-1 and TRBJ1-1; D uncertain. Trimming took 1 base from V and 0 from J, leaving 9 bases between them. Germline V gene sequence: CDR1 DFQATT, CDR2 SNEGSKA (reference sequence). The CDR3 loop spans 14 amino acids. CDR3 amino acids: CSARGRIMNTEAFF. The CDR3 DNA follows: TGCAGTGCTAGAGGACGGATTATGAACACTGAAGCTTTCTTT.

This clonotype was counted a few times. V is TRBV2 and J is TRBJ2-3; a possible D gene is TRBD2 (6 bases). The germline V gene has CDR1 SNHLY and CDR2 FYNNEI. V lost 7 bases, J lost 5 bases, and 16 bases lay in between. The length of the CDR3 is 14 residues. CDR3 amino acids: CASIRALGRDTQYF. As DNA, the CDR3 is TGTGCCAGCATAAGGGCCCTCGGGAGAGATACGCAGTATTTT.

The rearrangement uses TRBV5-8 and TRBJ2-7, with 9 positions matching TRBD2. Trimming at V came to 2 bases and at J to 5 bases, leaving 14 bases not matched to a gene. The germline gives CDR1 SGHTS, CDR2 YDEGEE. The CDR3 has 17 amino acids. The CDR3 is CASSLGTAGTSYDEQYF. CDR3 bases: TGTGCCAGCAGCTTAGGAACCGCCGGGACTAGCTACGACGAGCAGTACTTC.

This clonotype showed up just a few times. The genes are TRBV29-1 and TRBJ2-7; D unresolved. The CDR3 covers 11 residues. Germline values: CDR1 SQVTM, CDR2 ANQGSEA. Trimming shortened V by 3 bases and J by 4 bases, and 7 bases separated the two germline ends. The CDR3 region is CSVDDGYEQYF. The CDR3 DNA reads TGCAGCGTTGATGACGGTTACGAGCAGTACTTC.

This clonotype came up a few times. The J gene is TRBJ2-2, the V gene TRBV29-1; D possibly corresponds to TRBD2 (6 bases). The ends were cut back, 4 bases at V and 6 bases at J, with 6 bases in the middle. This CDR3 region has 11 residues. Germline lookup yields CDR1 SQVTM and CDR2 ANQGSEA. The CDR3: CSVGRAGELFF. The CDR3 nucleotides are TGCAGCGTTGGGAGGGCCGGGGAGCTGTTTTTT.

This clonotype is labeled medium-sized (0.01 to 0.1%). The rearrangement joins TRBV2 to TRBJ2-5; D is ambiguous. Trimming cost V 6 bases and J 5 bases, with 7 bases left between them. CDR1 is SNHLY, CDR2 FYNNEI, per germline. CDR3 length: 11 amino acids. Written as DNA, the CDR3 is TGTGCCAGCAGAATGGGGGAGACCCAGTACTTC. Translated, it gives CASRMGETQYF.

The chain recombines TRBV2 with TRBJ2-1, with TRBD1 identical over 7 bases. With 3 bases clipped from V and 8 bases from J, the junction kept 10 bases outside the gene matches. Germline V gene data show CDR1 as SNHLY and CDR2 as FYNNEI. This CDR3 is built from 15 residues. This chain's CDR3 is CASSDGTAPLDEQFF. The CDR3 DNA reads TGTGCCAGCAGTGACGGGACAGCCCCTTTGGATGAGCAGTTCTTC.

On this clonotype itself: This may stem from a read error, because a much larger clone lies one nucleotide away. This chain uses TRBV6-2 or TRBV6-3 with TRBJ2-1; D ambiguous. The CDR3 has 15 amino acids. V lost 9 bases and J lost 0, with 15 bases in between. Germline CDR1 MNHEY, CDR2 SVGEGT. CDR3 sequence reads: CARSGRISSYNEQFF. The DNA of the CDR3 is TGTGCCAGAAGTGGCCGTATCAGCTCCTACAATGAGCAGTTCTTC.

V and J are TRBV24-1 and TRBJ2-6; maybe TRBD2 (6 bases). V was trimmed by 9 bases and J by 2 bases, leaving 10 bases between them. This CDR3 region has 14 residues. Per germline, CDR1 KGHDR and CDR2 SFDVKD. Written as DNA, the CDR3 is TGTGCCACCCGCGGAGGGGCTGGGGCCAACGTCCTGACTTTC. This gives the protein CATRGGAGANVLTF.

The chain employs TRBV19 and TRBJ1-5; D unclear. Germline loops: CDR1 LNHDA, CDR2 SQIVND (reference sequence). The germline V and J ends were trimmed by 7 bases and 4 bases, with 11 bases remaining between them. The CDR3 is 13 residues long. CDR3 sequence: CASNYGGNQPQHF. CDR3 nucleotide sequence: TGTGCCAGTAATTACGGAGGGAATCAGCCCCAGCATTTT.

There are a few counts of this clonotype. The V and J genes are TRBV14 and TRBJ2-3; D is possibly TRBD1 (6 bases). The CDR3 totals 13 residues. Trimming removed 4 bases at V and 3 bases at J, with 8 bases between. CDR1 and CDR2 from the germline V gene are SGHDN and FVKESK. The CDR3 DNA reads as TGTGCCAGCAGCCGCGGACAGACAGATACGCAGTATTTT. Translated: CASSRGQTDTQYF. The variable domain in full, completed from reference TRBV14 and TRBJ2-3, reads EAGVTQFPSHSVIEKGQTVTLRCDPISGHDNLYWYRRVMGKEIKFLLHFVKESKQDESGMPNNRFLAERTGGTYSTLKVQPAELEDSGVYFCASSRGQTDTQYFGPGTRLTVL.

This chain uses TRBV18 with TRBJ1-1; D gene uncertain. The V end was cut by 0 bases, the J end by 0 bases, with 8 bases between. CDR3 length: 15 amino acids. Germline assignment: CDR1 KGHSH and CDR2 LQKENI. For the CDR3, the DNA is TGTGCCAGCTCACCACCGGTTGGGGTGAACACTGAAGCTTTCTTT. Its translation is CASSPPVGVNTEAFF.

Worth noting for this clonotype: One end of the junction does not line up with germline, which may come from a read error. The chain combines TRBV10-3 with TRBJ2-7; TRBD1 matches at 8 bases. The CDR3 extends over 14 amino acids. Looked up from germline, CDR1 is ENHRY and CDR2 is SYGVKD. CDR3 sequence reads: CAINKQGGSHEQYF. The CDR3 DNA reads TGTGCCATCAATAAACAGGGGGGCTCCCACGAGCAGTACTTC.

With respect to this clonotype: Since no conserved phenylalanine or tryptophan closes the CDR3, a read error is the likely cause. This chain links TRBV20-1 with TRBJ1-3; perhaps TRBD1 as D (5 bases). Germline V lookup: CDR1 DFQATT, CDR2 SNEGSKA (reference sequence). The CDR3 totals 16 residues. Trimming cost V 7 bases and J 2 bases, with 21 bases left between them. The CDR3 here is CSVEGPKGLPGNTIYL. The CDR3 DNA follows: TGCAGTGTCGAGGGGCCGAAGGGTCTCCCTGGAAACACCATATATCTT.

This chain links TRBV5-5 with TRBJ2-5; D perhaps matches TRBD1 (5 bases). CDR3 length: 16 amino acids. Germline V gene data show CDR1 as SGHKS and CDR2 as YYEKEE (reference sequence). Trimming shortened V by 4 bases and J by 5 bases, and 21 bases separated the two germline ends. The CDR3 loop is CASSVPRVGYWETQYF. The CDR3 nucleotides read TGTGCCAGCAGCGTGCCCAGGGTGGGTTATTGGGAGACCCAGTACTTC.

In this sample, this clonotype is medium-sized. This sequence joins TRBV7-9 and TRBJ2-7; TRBD2 matches 7 bases. The CDR3 covers 13 residues. Losses at the gene ends were 7 bases for V and 6 bases for J; bases not matched to a gene: 9. Germline CDR1 and CDR2: SEHNR and FQNEAQ (reference sequence). The CDR3 nucleotides read TGTGCCAGCATTGGCGGGAGAGCTTTCGAGCAGTACTTC. It specifies CASIGGRAFEQYF.